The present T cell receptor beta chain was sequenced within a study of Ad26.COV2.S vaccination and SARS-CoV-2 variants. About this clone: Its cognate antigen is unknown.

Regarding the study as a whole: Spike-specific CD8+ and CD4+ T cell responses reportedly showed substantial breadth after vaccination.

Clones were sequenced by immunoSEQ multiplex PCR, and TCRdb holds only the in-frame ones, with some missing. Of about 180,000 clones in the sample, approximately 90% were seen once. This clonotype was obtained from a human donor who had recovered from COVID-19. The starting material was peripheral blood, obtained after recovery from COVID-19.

CDR3 loop: CASSEPGLGLSENIQYF. DNA of the CDR3: TGTGCCAGCAGTGAACCGGGCCTCGGGCTATCGGAAAACATTCAGTACTTC. The chain couples TRBV25-1 to TRBJ2-4; D remains ambiguous. The V gene's germline CDR1 is MGHDK and CDR2 SYGVNS. This CDR3 has 17 residues. V was trimmed by 2 bases and J by 5 bases, leaving 19 bases between them.